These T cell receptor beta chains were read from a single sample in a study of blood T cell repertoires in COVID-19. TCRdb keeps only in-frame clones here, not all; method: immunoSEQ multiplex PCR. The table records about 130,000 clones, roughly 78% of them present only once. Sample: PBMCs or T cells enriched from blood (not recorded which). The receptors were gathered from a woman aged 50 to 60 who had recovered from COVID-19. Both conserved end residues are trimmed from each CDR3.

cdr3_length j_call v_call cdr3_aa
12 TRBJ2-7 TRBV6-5 ASSLRTGGYEQY
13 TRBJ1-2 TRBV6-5 ASSYSRAGTYGYT
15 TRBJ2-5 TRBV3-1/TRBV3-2 ASSQSSGGSFQETQY
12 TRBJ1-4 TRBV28 ASSSPGTVEKLF
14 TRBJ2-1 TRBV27 ASSSRTGGSYNEQF
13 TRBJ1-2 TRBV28 ASSQAALIFYGYT
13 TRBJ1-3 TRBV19 ASRWGDSTGNTIY
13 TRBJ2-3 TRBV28 ASSLEGHNTDTQY
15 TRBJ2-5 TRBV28 ASRPKGWRGGQETQY
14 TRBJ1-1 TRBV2 ASTRGIGRGLMMAF
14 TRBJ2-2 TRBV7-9 ASSPISGGATGELF
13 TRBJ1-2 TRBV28 ASSSTGGWNYGYT
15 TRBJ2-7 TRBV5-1 ASSPQSRDRSSYEQY
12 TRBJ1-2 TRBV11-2 ASSRTQGNYGYT